Listed below are T cell receptor beta chains from one sample, sequenced in a study of STAT3 mutations in large granular lymphocyte leukemia. The method was immunoSEQ multiplex PCR; TCRdb's version includes in-frame clones alone and lacks a portion of them. The sample consists of about 7,700 clones, roughly 70% of them appearing once. Sequencing was done on a sample of peripheral blood mononuclear cells. These receptors came from a woman aged 40 to 49 with T-cell large granular lymphocyte leukemia. Some clones in this sample may be carry-over from other donors' samples. The CDR3 runs from the conserved cysteine through the conserved F or W. The order of the fields is J gene, D gene, V gene, clone size, CDR3 protein, CDR3 DNA. The D gene is left open where the match is weak. Rows may omit the clone size; those that give it use once, few, many or a size class.

>TRBJ2-3|-|TRBV7-9|-
CASSLVRVVGTDTQYF
TGTGCCAGCAGCTTAGTCCGGGTAGTGGGCACAGATACGCAGTATTTT
>TRBJ1-2|-|TRBV18|-
CASSPGVDDYTF
TGTGCCAGCTCACCCGGGGTGGATGACTACACCTTC
>TRBJ2-5|-|TRBV7-6|-
CASSSGQGTQETQYF
TGTGCCAGCAGCTCCGGGCAGGGTACACAAGAGACCCAGTACTTC
>TRBJ2-5|-|TRBV5-4|once
CASSFQETQYF
TGTGCCAGCAGCTTCCAAGAGACCCAGTACTTC
>TRBJ2-7|-|TRBV4-3|-
CASSPNGAGHLDEQYF
TGCGCCAGCAGCCCTAATGGGGCAGGTCATTTGGACGAGCAGTACTTC
>TRBJ1-2|-|TRBV30|-
CAWSVVRVGGYTF
TGTGCCTGGAGTGTCGTCAGGGTGGGTGGCTACACCTTC
>TRBJ1-2|TRBD1|TRBV5-4|-
CASSSGQGGGYTF
TGTGCCAGCAGCTCGGGACAGGGTGGTGGCTACACCTTC
>TRBJ1-5|-|TRBV6-6|-
CASSYGGSNQPQHF
TGTGCCAGCAGTTACGGTGGTAGCAATCAGCCCCAGCATTTT
>TRBJ1-5|-|TRBV5-1|-
CASSFAGEDNQPQHF
TGCGCCAGCAGCTTTGCAGGGGAGGACAATCAGCCCCAGCATTTT
>TRBJ1-5|-|TRBV7-2|-
CASSLGLNQPQHF
TGTGCCAGCAGCTTAGGGTTGAATCAGCCCCAGCATTTT
>TRBJ1-1|-|TRBV9|few
CASSPYTEAFF
TGTGCCAGCAGCCCCTACACTGAAGCTTTCTTT
>TRBJ2-5|-|TRBV29-1|-
CSVDGRPGVYETQYF
TGCAGCGTTGACGGGAGGCCAGGGGTTTATGAGACCCAGTACTTC
>TRBJ2-3|TRBD2|TRBV6-5|-
CASSYSTSADTQYF
TGTGCCAGCAGTTACTCGACTAGCGCAGATACGCAGTATTTT
>TRBJ1-1|-|TRBV7-9|few
CASSPPGTLNTEAFF
TGTGCCAGCAGCCCACCGGGGACCCTGAACACTGAAGCTTTCTTT
>TRBJ2-5|-|TRBV5-1|-
CASSLGGSDAETQYF
TGCGCCAGCAGCTTGGGAGGGTCGGATGCAGAGACCCAGTACTTC
>TRBJ1-1|-|TRBV5-1|-
CASSLGRGQGPRGTEAFF
TGCGCCAGCAGCTTAGGTAGAGGGCAGGGTCCGCGAGGGACTGAAGCTTTCTTT
>TRBJ2-7|TRBD1|TRBV7-9|-
CASSLSPTGRPYEQYF
TGTGCCAGCAGTCTAAGCCCGACAGGGCGGCCCTACGAGCAGTACTTC
>TRBJ1-2|-|TRBV7-8|few
CASSLFQGPSYGYTF
TGTGCCAGCAGCCTCTTCCAGGGGCCCTCCTATGGCTACACCTTC
>TRBJ2-7|TRBD1|TRBV5-5|-
CASSGQGSSYEQYF
TGTGCCAGCAGCGGACAGGGAAGCTCCTACGAGCAGTACTTC
>TRBJ2-7|TRBD1|TRBV5-1|-
CASSQDRGPTNEQYF
TGCGCCAGCAGCCAAGACAGGGGCCCTACCAACGAGCAGTACTTC
>TRBJ1-2|-|TRBV7-9|-
CASSLWDLYGYTF
TGTGCCAGCAGCTTATGGGATCTCTATGGCTACACCTTC
>TRBJ2-7|-|TRBV7-8|few
CASKTGVVVPYEQYF
TGTGCCAGCAAGACGGGCGTTGTGGTACCCTACGAGCAGTACTTC